This T cell receptor (beta chain) was obtained from a study of post-analysis software for immune sequencing data. Unique molecular identifiers were present in the TCR beta cDNA libraries. TCRdb itself ran the PCR reads through MiXCR, one entry per CDR3 protein. The repertoire includes approximately 690,000 distinct CDR3 sequences, 55% to 60% of them detected once, and over 9% sits in the top ten. This clonotype was picked up a small number of times. This clonotype originated in a girl aged 2-15 years with multiple sclerosis. The sample consisted of blood.

CDR3 protein: CASSRRTASLTTDTQYF. For the CDR3, the DNA is TGTGCCAGCAGCCGTCGGACAGCTAGCCTAACCACAGATACGCAGTATTTT. The V gene is TRBV7-2, the J gene TRBJ2-3; maybe TRBD1 (6 bases). This CDR3 is built from 17 residues. CDR1 is SGHTA, CDR2 FQGNSA, per germline. V lost 5 bases and J lost 2, with 20 bases in between. The complete variable domain, with remaining parts taken from reference TRBV7-2 and TRBJ2-3, reads GAGVSQSPSNKVTEKGKDVELRCDPISGHTALYWYRQSLGQGLEFLIYFQGNSAPDKSGLPSDRFSAERTGGSVSTLTIQRTQQEDSAVYLCASSRRTASLTTDTQYFGPGTRLTVL.